This TCR beta chain emerged from a study of control samples from healthy donors and cancer patients. Data came from immunoSEQ multiplex PCR; TCRdb stores just in-frame clones and leaves some out. Seen here are approximately 99,000 clones, around four fifths observed once, and the top ten hold 6% to 8%. Losses at the gene ends were 3 bases for V and 4 bases for J; bases not matched to a gene: 2. The CDR3 extends over 13 amino acids. The chain carries TRBV12-3 or TRBV12-4 and TRBJ1-1, with TRBD1 matching over 7 bases. This receptor was taken from a man between 18 and 35 years old in good health. Sequencing was performed on blood. CDR3 sequence reads: CASSLAGGTEAFF. The CDR3 DNA follows: TGTGCCAGCAGTTTGGCAGGGGGCACTGAAGCTTTCTTT.